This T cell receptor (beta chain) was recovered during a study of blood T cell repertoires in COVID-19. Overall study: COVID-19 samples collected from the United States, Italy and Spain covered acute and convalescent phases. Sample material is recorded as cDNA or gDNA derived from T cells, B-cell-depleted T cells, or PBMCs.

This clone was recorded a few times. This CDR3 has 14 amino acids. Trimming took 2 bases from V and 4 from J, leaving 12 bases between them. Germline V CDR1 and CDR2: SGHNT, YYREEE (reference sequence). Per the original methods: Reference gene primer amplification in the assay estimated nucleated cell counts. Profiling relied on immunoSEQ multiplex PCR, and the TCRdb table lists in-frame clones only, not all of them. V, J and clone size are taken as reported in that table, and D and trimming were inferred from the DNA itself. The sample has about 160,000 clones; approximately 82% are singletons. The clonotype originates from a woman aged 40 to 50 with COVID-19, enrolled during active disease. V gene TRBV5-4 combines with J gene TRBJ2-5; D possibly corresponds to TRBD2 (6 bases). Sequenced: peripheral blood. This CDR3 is CASSFRAGGETQYF. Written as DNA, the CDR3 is TGTGCCAGCAGCTTCCGGGCCGGGGGAGAGACCCAGTACTTC. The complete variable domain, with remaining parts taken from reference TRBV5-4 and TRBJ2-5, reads ETGVTQSPTHLIKTRGQQVTLRCSSQSGHNTVSWYQQALGQGPQFIFQYYREEENGRGNFPPRFSGLQFPNYSSELNVNALELDDSALYLCASSFRAGGETQYFGPGTRLLVL.